Listed below are T cell receptor beta chains from one sample, sequenced in a study of type 1 regulatory T cells. TCRdb redid the calling of the reads with MiXCR, one entry per CDR3 protein. The sample gives roughly 46,000 distinct CDR3 sequences, over 9% of which show up once; just over 8% is in the top ten. No antigen has been identified for these receptors. Sample: cultured non-Tr1 T cells, either the whole culture or a sorted T cell fraction (not recorded which). Receptors were obtained from a human donor in good health. CDR3s include the opening cysteine and the closing phenylalanine or tryptophan.

j_call,v_call,cdr3_aa
TRBJ2-1,TRBV10-3,CAISLTGLGDEQFF
TRBJ1-2,TRBV6-5,CASSRQGKSANYGYTF
TRBJ2-5,TRBV6-5,CASRRLVWETQYF
TRBJ1-2,TRBV12-3/TRBV12-4,CASSFIGRGYGYTF
TRBJ1-5,TRBV20-1,CSALQGNQPQHF
TRBJ1-1,TRBV5-4,CASSLGQGLNTEAFF
TRBJ2-3,TRBV19,CASSVGRDNTQYF
TRBJ2-7,TRBV12-3/TRBV12-4,CASSAGTSGYEQYF
TRBJ2-1,TRBV7-3,CASSSAVSSYNEQFF
TRBJ1-1,TRBV5-1,CASSFDTSSTAFF
TRBJ2-1,TRBV14,CASSQVGLWGLASYNEQFF
TRBJ2-2,TRBV5-1,CASSSPSGRVEGELFF
TRBJ2-7,TRBV29-1,CSVGVTSYEQYF
TRBJ2-1,TRBV5-1,CASSLQGAYNEQFF
TRBJ1-1,TRBV7-9,CASSLEWRNTEAFF
TRBJ2-7,TRBV5-1,CASSFWREREQYF
TRBJ1-6,TRBV7-2,CASSLGQGDNSPLHF
TRBJ2-1,TRBV24-1,CATSPGFTNEQFF
TRBJ2-5,TRBV20-1,CSASGTVSGRGKTQYF
TRBJ2-1,TRBV5-1,CASSLGTPPNEQFF
TRBJ1-1,TRBV4-2,CASTSQRGNTEAFF
TRBJ2-7,TRBV10-3,CAISEVPRRLEQYF
TRBJ2-1,TRBV19,CASSLTSGGSYNEQFF
TRBJ2-2,TRBV5-1,CASSLSGRGTGEPFF
TRBJ1-1,TRBV5-1,CASSPPQGNTEAFF
TRBJ2-5,TRBV25-1,CASSDSKTQYF
TRBJ2-3,TRBV7-9,CASSFAEAGTDTQYF
TRBJ2-5,TRBV18,CASSPREEWAQYF